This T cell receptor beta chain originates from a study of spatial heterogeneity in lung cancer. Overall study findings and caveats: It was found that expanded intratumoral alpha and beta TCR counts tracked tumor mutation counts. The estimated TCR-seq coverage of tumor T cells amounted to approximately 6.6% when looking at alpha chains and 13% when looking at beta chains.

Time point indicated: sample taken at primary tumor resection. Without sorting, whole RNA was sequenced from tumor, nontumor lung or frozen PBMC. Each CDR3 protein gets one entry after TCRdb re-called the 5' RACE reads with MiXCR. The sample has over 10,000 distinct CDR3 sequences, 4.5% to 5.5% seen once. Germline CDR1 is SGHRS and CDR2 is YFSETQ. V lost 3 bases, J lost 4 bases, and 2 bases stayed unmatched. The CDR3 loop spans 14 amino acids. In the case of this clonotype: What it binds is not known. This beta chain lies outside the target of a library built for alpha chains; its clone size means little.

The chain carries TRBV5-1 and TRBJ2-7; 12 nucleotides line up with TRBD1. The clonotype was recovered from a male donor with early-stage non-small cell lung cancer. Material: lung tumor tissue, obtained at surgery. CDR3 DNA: TGCGCCAGCAGCTCGGGACAGGGGGCATACGAGCAGTACTTC. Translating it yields CASSSGQGAYEQYF.